Here is one T cell receptor (beta chain) with its context. This clone was picked up one time. Its recognized antigen is unknown. No base qualities exist here, and no much larger clone lies one base off it. The sample carries other DNA sequences with the same CDR3. The donors were included in the validation cohort of 100 to 150 subjects, a group kept apart from the roughly 670-subject first cohort. The data originate from a study of cytomegalovirus exposure and HLA in healthy donors (TCRdb year 2017). Regarding the study in general: According to a later analysis, one platform produced both the roughly 130 validation repertoires and the 620 or so repertoires of the first cohort. The study was designed to test whether signatures of past pathogen exposure could be identified by cataloging public T cell receptors. In addition to the first cohort of around 670 subjects, a separate validation cohort of over 90 different subjects was used. The study combined high-throughput TCR immunosequencing, statistical association of individual TCRs with disease status, and machine learning to predict cytomegalovirus infection status. The full study reports these points: All 120 or so repertoires were used to score co-occurrence in the validation cohort in a later analysis, because that analysis had no HLA typing for the cohort. According to the authors, the approach could potentially be generalized to other disease states and immunological phenotypes. In a later analysis, TCRs clustered in the first cohort were found to also tend to co-occur in the 120 validation repertoires, with approximately 93% of cluster scores above 0. In vitro tests confirmed that a few of the cytomegalovirus-associated TCR beta chains recognize cytomegalovirus antigens. The classifier was reported to diagnose cytomegalovirus status with high specificity and sensitivity in both the original and validation cohorts. Across donors, most TCR sequences were observed very rarely, whereas some public TCRs were present in many individuals. In the study, 150 to 200 TCR beta chains were listed as associated with cytomegalovirus.

Library preparation employed the immunoSEQ multiplex PCR assay. The study's own analysis went as follows. A statistical classification framework was built for diagnosing cytomegalovirus status from the catalog of TCR beta chain sequences. TCRdb stores this immuneACCESS table with in-frame sequences only. Part of the clones is absent; in the studies checked, under half of the shortfall reflects unresolved V genes, and no reason is known for the rest. The V and J calls and clone size come from that table; D and trimming were worked out from the DNA. The sample contains approximately 99,000 clones, about 85% of them found a single time. The top ten constitute 3% to 3.5% of the sample. The receptor was derived from a woman aged 18-30 years in good health and CMV-seronegative. Sequencing was performed on PBMCs.

This receptor has the CDR3 CAWSIQGEAFF. The DNA sequence is given as TGTGCCTGGTCGATACAGGGTGAAGCTTTCTTT. The chain joins TRBV30 to TRBJ1-1; the best D guess is TRBD1, with 6 bases matching. The germline ends are 11 bases apart after V is trimmed by 5 bases and J by 7 bases. Counted from cysteine to phenylalanine, this CDR3 has 11 amino acids. Only CDR3 DNA remains: 33 bases, in frame from the first base. CDR1 is given as GTSNPN and CDR2 as SVGIG, both from the germline V gene (reference sequence).